These 26 T cell receptor beta chains came from one sample sequenced in a study of blood T cell repertoires in COVID-19. TCRdb's table, derived via immunoSEQ multiplex PCR, lists solely in-frame clones and lacks some. The repertoire has 250,000 to 300,000 clones, approximately 90% of them found once; the top ten carry 9.5% to 15%. Sequencing used peripheral blood. Receptors originate from a woman aged 60-70 years with acute or convalescent COVID-19.

V and J are TRBV5-6 and TRBJ1-5; 9 bases map to TRBD1. The CDR3 has 15 residues. With V trimmed by 0 bases and J by 4 bases, 2 bases remained unmatched. Looked up from germline, CDR1 is SGHDT and CDR2 is YYEEEE. The CDR3 DNA follows: TGTGCCAGCAGCTTGGGACAGGGGGAGAATCAGCCCCAGCATTTT. Residues: CASSLGQGENQPQHF.

The rearrangement joins TRBV18 to TRBJ1-1; D gene ambiguous. CDR1 and CDR2 (germline): KGHSH, LQKENI. V was shortened by 5 bases and J by 3 bases, with 13 bases between the two germline ends. There are 14 residues in the CDR3. The CDR3 region is CASSSRASDTEAFF. In DNA, the CDR3 is TGTGCCAGCTCATCTCGAGCAAGTGACACTGAAGCTTTCTTT.

The chain combines TRBV6-5 with TRBJ2-7, with 7 bases lining up with TRBD2. V shed 1 base, J shed 6 bases, and the junction held 9 bases outside the gene matches. CDR1 and CDR2 (germline): MNHEY, SVGAGI. The CDR3 contains 15 residues. The CDR3: CASSYLGGGPFEQYF. CDR3 DNA sequence: TGTGCCAGCAGTTACTTGGGGGGAGGGCCGTTCGAGCAGTACTTC.

V is TRBV5-4 and J is TRBJ2-1; TRBD1 might be the D (6 bases). The CDR3 length is 14 residues. The ends were cut back, 5 bases at V and 3 bases at J, with 12 bases in the middle. Looked up from germline, CDR1 is SGHNT and CDR2 is YYREEE (reference sequence). CDR3 in DNA: TGTGCCAGCAGGACTACAGGGTTCTACAATGAGCAGTTCTTC. It is translated as CASRTTGFYNEQFF.

The chain recombines TRBV7-9 with TRBJ1-1, with TRBD1 identical over 9 bases. Germline V gene data show CDR1 as SEHNR and CDR2 as FQNEAQ (reference sequence). This CDR3 spans 13 amino acids. The V gene end was trimmed by 5 bases and the J gene end by 4 bases; junction bases not matched to a gene: 2. This CDR3 is CASSQDRGTEAFF. The CDR3 DNA reads TGTGCCAGCAGCCAGGACAGGGGCACTGAAGCTTTCTTT.

The CDR3 region has the DNA TGTGCCAGCAGTACAGGGGACATCTCTGGAAACACCATATATTTT. It specifies CASSTGDISGNTIYF. The chain couples TRBV28 to TRBJ1-3; 7 bases agree with TRBD1. The CDR3 is made up of 15 amino acids. Unmatched junction bases numbered 4, after V lost 5 bases and J lost 0 bases. CDR1 is MDHEN, CDR2 SYDVKM, per germline.

The chain uses TRBV7-9 and TRBJ2-1, with unresolved D. CDR3 length: 11 residues. Germline values: CDR1 SEHNR, CDR2 FQNEAQ (reference sequence). The ends were cut back, 2 bases at V and 9 bases at J, with 5 bases in the middle. The CDR3: CASSLMAEQFF. The CDR3 DNA reads as TGTGCCAGCAGCTTAATGGCTGAGCAGTTCTTC.

The chain has TRBV7-8 and TRBJ2-2; 7 nucleotides line up with TRBD1. The CDR3 length is 15 residues. Germline values: CDR1 SGHVS, CDR2 FQNEAQ. The junction had 4 bases not matched to a gene; V was cut back by 5 bases and J by 1 base. CDR3 loop: CASSRRTGNTGELFF. CDR3 DNA: TGTGCCAGCAGCCGTCGGACAGGGAACACCGGGGAGCTGTTTTTT.

The chain couples TRBV29-1 to TRBJ1-1; unclear D gene. V lost 4 bases and J lost 2, with 11 bases in between. The CDR3 spans 13 residues. Germline lookup yields CDR1 SQVTM and CDR2 ANQGSEA. In nucleotides, the CDR3 is TGCAGCGTTGGTTGGGGAGGTAACACTGAAGCTTTCTTT. It translates to CSVGWGGNTEAFF.

The genes are TRBV28 and TRBJ2-4; 9 bases map to TRBD1. V lost 6 bases and J lost 4; bases outside the gene matches: 4. The CDR3 covers 14 residues. The V gene's germline CDR1 is MDHEN and CDR2 SYDVKM. The CDR3 loop reads CASSHGQGKNIQYF. CDR3 sequence (DNA): TGTGCCAGCAGCCACGGACAGGGGAAAAACATTCAGTACTTC.

The chain has TRBV5-6 and TRBJ2-7; D possibly corresponds to TRBD2 (5 bases). The ends were cut back, 1 base at V and 4 bases at J, with 12 bases in the middle. The CDR3 consists of 14 residues. Germline V CDR1 and CDR2: SGHDT, YYEEEE. CDR3 bases: TGTGCCAGCAGCTTGTCACTAGTTTTTTACGAGCAGTACTTC. Residues: CASSLSLVFYEQYF.

The chain joins TRBV7-3 to TRBJ2-3; D is unresolved. The germline gives CDR1 SGHTA, CDR2 FQGTGA. This CDR3 spans 14 amino acids. Deletions cut 6 bases from V and 1 base from J, with 11 bases between. CDR3 amino acids: CASRSGPGTDTQYF. The CDR3 DNA is TGTGCCAGCAGATCGGGTCCCGGCACAGATACGCAGTATTTT.

The V and J genes are TRBV6-5 and TRBJ2-1; 12 bases fit TRBD2. V shed 7 bases, J shed 6 bases, and the junction held 1 base outside the gene matches. The germline CDR1 and CDR2 sequences are MNHEY and SVGAGI. This CDR3 spans 13 amino acids. The CDR3 reads CASILAGGNEQFF. In nucleotides, the CDR3 is TGTGCCAGCATACTAGCGGGAGGCAATGAGCAGTTCTTC.

The rearrangement joins TRBV29-1 to TRBJ1-1; TRBD1 matches 9 bases. Germline-derived CDR1 and CDR2 are SQVTM and ANQGSEA. With 7 bases clipped from V and 1 base from J, the junction kept 7 bases outside the gene matches. The CDR3 is 14 residues long. CDR3 in amino acids: CSATTGQGNTEAFF. The CDR3 coding sequence is TGCAGCGCTACGACGGGACAGGGGAACACTGAAGCTTTCTTT.

The chain links TRBV15 to TRBJ1-1; D is undetermined. This CDR3 contains 16 residues. V lost 0 bases and J 0 bases, leaving 11 bases between the germline ends. Germline CDR1 reads LNHNV; CDR2 reads YYDKDF (reference sequence). CDR3 bases: TGTGCCACCAGCAGAGATGAGGCTGCGATGAACACTGAAGCTTTCTTT. Protein product: CATSRDEAAMNTEAFF.

V gene TRBV28 combines with J gene TRBJ1-5; no reliable D call. Trimming shortened V by 3 bases and J by 7 bases, and 10 bases separated the two germline ends. Germline CDR1 and CDR2: MDHEN and SYDVKM. The CDR3 sequence is 13 residues long. The CDR3 coding sequence is TGTGCCAGCAGTTTCGGGGTATCCCAGCCCCAGCATTTT. Residues: CASSFGVSQPQHF. The complete variable domain, with remaining parts taken from reference TRBV28 and TRBJ1-5, reads DVKVTQSSRYLVKRTGEKVFLECVQDMDHENMFWYRQDPGLGLRLIYFSYDVKMKEKGDIPEGYSVSREKKERFSLILESASTNQTSMYLCASSFGVSQPQHFGDGTRLSIL.

The V call is TRBV13, the J call TRBJ1-2; 8 positions agree with TRBD1. The CDR3 extends over 14 amino acids. Germline CDR1 PRHDT, CDR2 FYEKMQ (reference sequence). J lost 6 bases, V lost 5 bases, and 8 bases had no gene match. CDR3 nucleotide sequence: TGTGCCAGCAGCCCGGACAGGGACCGGGATGGCTACACCTTC. Its protein product is CASSPDRDRDGYTF.

The genes are TRBV28 and TRBJ1-2, with TRBD1 matching over 7 bases. The germline V gene encodes CDR1 MDHEN and CDR2 SYDVKM. The CDR3 length is 13 residues. The junction had 1 base not matched to a gene; V was cut back by 4 bases and J by 2 bases. The DNA of the CDR3 is TGTGCCAGCAGTTCAGGGGGGAACTATGGCTACACCTTC. Its translation: CASSSGGNYGYTF.

This chain connects TRBV5-6 to TRBJ1-2; the match to TRBD1 covers 9 bases. V shed 4 bases, J shed 7 bases, and the junction held 8 bases outside the gene matches. The CDR3 covers 14 residues. Germline V gene data show CDR1 as SGHDT and CDR2 as YYEEEE. CDR3 nucleotides: TGTGCCAGCAGCCCCCGGGACAGGGAGTTTGGCTACACCTTC. Translating it yields CASSPRDREFGYTF.

The gene calls are TRBV10-3 and TRBJ2-5, with 8 positions matching TRBD2. J was trimmed by 5 bases and V by 7 bases; bases with no gene match: 9. The CDR3 has 14 amino acids. Germline CDR1 reads ENHRY; CDR2 reads SYGVKD. CDR3 sequence reads: CAIKAAGEGETQYF. The CDR3 nucleotides are TGTGCCATCAAAGCAGCGGGAGAAGGGGAGACCCAGTACTTC.

The rearrangement links TRBV7-2 to TRBJ1-1; 12 nucleotides match TRBD1. The trim removed 5 bases at V and 2 bases at J, leaving 6 bases unmatched. The CDR3 runs 16 residues. Germline V gene data show CDR1 as SGHTA and CDR2 as FQGNSA. The CDR3 reads CASSAPGQGANTEAFF. CDR3 nucleotides: TGTGCCAGCAGCGCTCCGGGACAGGGGGCAAACACTGAAGCTTTCTTT.

This chain links TRBV19 with TRBJ1-2, with D possibly TRBD1 on 6 matching bases. The CDR3 sequence is 11 residues long. Germline CDR1 is LNHDA and CDR2 is SQIVND (reference sequence). With 5 bases removed from V and 12 bases from J, the gap between germline ends came to 13 bases. The chain's CDR3 is CASSVQGKNTF. Here the CDR3 DNA reads TGTGCCAGTAGTGTACAGGGTAAGAACACCTTC.

This clone was counted a single time. V and J are TRBV4-3 and TRBJ2-1; a possible D gene is TRBD1 (6 bases). Germline lookup yields CDR1 LGHNA and CDR2 YSLEER. V gave up 2 bases and J gave up 9 bases, with 14 bases separating them. The length of the CDR3 is 14 residues. CDR3 DNA: TGCGCCAGCAGCCAAAGCCCAGGGGTAGGTGAGCAGTTCTTC. Residues: CASSQSPGVGEQFF.

The CDR3 region has the DNA TGTGCCAGCAGCTTAGTCGTGGGGAGTGGAAACACCATATATTTT. Translation gives CASSLVVGSGNTIYF. This chain joins TRBV7-2 and TRBJ1-3, with D unresolved. Trimming cost V 1 base and J 3 bases, with 10 bases left between them. This CDR3 has 15 residues. CDR1 is SGHTA and CDR2 is FQGNSA in the germline V gene. The variable domain in full, with the rest retrieved from reference TRBV7-2 and TRBJ1-3, is GAGVSQSPSNKVTEKGKDVELRCDPISGHTALYWYRQSLGQGLEFLIYFQGNSAPDKSGLPSDRFSAERTGGSVSTLTIQRTQQEDSAVYLCASSLVVGSGNTIYFGEGSWLTVV.

This chain links TRBV7-2 with TRBJ2-7, with 7 bases identical to TRBD2. Germline CDR1 reads SGHTA; CDR2 reads FQGNSA. CDR3 size: 13 residues. V dropped 1 base and J dropped 6; count of bases not matched to a gene: 3. The CDR3 here is CASSLVGEGEQYF. The DNA for the CDR3 is TGTGCCAGCAGCTTAGTAGGGGAGGGCGAGCAGTACTTC.

V is TRBV29-1 and J is TRBJ1-4; 7 nucleotides agree with TRBD1. The CDR3 loop spans 13 amino acids. The germline CDR1 and CDR2 sequences are SQVTM and ANQGSEA. V was clipped by 5 bases and J by 10 bases; unmatched bases: 10. In DNA, the CDR3 is TGCAGCGTTCCCGGGACAGCCCGAGGAAAACTGTTTTTT. This gives the protein CSVPGTARGKLFF.